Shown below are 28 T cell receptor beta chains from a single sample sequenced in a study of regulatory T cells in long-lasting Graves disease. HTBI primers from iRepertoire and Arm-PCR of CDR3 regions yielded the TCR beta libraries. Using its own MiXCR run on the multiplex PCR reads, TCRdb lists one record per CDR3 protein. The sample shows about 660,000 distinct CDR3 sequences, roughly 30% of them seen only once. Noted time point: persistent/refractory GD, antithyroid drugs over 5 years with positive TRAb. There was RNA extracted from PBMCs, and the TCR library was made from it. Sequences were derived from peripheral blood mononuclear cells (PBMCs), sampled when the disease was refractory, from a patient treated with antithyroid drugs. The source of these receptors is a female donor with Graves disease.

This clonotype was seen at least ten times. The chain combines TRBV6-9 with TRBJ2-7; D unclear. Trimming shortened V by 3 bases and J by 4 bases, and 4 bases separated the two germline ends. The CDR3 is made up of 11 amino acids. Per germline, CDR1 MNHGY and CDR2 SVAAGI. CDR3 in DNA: TGTGCCAGCAGTTACAGATACGAGCAGTACTTC. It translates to CASSYRYEQYF.

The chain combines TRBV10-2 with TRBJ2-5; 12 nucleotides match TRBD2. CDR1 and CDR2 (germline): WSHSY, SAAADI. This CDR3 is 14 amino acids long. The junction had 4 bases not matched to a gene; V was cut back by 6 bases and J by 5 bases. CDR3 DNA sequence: TGCGCCAGCAGGGCTAGCGGGAGGGTCGAGACCCAGTACTTC. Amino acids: CASRASGRVETQYF.

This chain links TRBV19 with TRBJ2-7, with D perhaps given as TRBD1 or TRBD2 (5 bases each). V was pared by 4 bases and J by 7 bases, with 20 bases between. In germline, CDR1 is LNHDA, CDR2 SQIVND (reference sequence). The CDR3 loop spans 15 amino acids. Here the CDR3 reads CASSTSRDPNGEQYF. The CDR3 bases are TGTGCCAGTAGTACGTCCCGGGACCCGAACGGGGAGCAGTACTTC.

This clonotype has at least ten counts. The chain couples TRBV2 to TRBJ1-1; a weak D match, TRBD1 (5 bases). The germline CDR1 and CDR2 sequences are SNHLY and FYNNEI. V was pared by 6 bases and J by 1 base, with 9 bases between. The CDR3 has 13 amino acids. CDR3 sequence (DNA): TGTGCCAGCAGGGGGGGACGGAACACTGAAGCTTTCTTT. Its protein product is CASRGGRNTEAFF.

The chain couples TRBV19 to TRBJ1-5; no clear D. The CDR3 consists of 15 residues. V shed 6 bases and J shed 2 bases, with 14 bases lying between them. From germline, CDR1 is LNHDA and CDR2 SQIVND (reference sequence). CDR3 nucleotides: TGTGCCAGTAGGCGAGCTGATCTCGGCAATCAGCCCCAGCATTTT. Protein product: CASRRADLGNQPQHF.

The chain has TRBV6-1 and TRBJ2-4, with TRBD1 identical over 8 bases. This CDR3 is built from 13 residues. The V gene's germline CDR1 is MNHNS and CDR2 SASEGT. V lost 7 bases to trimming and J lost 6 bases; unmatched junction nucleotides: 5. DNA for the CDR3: TGTGCCAGCATGCGGACAGGGATAAACATTCAGTACTTC. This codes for CASMRTGINIQYF.

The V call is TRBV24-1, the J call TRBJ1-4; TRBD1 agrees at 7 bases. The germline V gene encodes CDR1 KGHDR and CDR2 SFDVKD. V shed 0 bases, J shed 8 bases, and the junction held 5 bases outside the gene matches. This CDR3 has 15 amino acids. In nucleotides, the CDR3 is TGTGCCACCAGTGATTTGGACAGGGCGGGGGAAAAACTGTTTTTT. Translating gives CATSDLDRAGEKLFF.

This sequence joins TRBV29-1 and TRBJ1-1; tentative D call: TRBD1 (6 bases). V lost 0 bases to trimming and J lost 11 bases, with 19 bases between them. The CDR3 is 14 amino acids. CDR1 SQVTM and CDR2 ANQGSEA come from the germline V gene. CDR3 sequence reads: CSVEEGGANRMAFF. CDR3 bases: TGCAGCGTTGAAGAGGGGGGGGCAAACCGAATGGCTTTCTTT. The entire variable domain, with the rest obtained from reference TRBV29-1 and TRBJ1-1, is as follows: SAVISQKPSRDICQRGTSLTIQCQVDSQVTMMFWYRQQPGQSLTLIATANQGSEATYESGFVIDKFPISRPNLTFSTLTVSNMSPEDSSIYLCSVEEGGANRMAFFGQGTRLTVV.

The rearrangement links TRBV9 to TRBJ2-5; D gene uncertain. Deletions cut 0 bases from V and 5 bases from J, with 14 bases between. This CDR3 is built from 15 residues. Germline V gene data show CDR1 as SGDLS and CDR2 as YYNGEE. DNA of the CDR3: TGTGCCAGCAGCGTAGCCGTGAGCCCATACGAGACCCAGTACTTC. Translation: CASSVAVSPYETQYF.

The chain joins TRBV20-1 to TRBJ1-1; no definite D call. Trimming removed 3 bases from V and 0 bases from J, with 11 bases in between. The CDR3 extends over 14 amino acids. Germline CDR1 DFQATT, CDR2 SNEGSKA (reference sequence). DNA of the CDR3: TGCAGTGCTAGGAAATATCAATTGAACACTGAAGCTTTCTTT. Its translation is CSARKYQLNTEAFF.

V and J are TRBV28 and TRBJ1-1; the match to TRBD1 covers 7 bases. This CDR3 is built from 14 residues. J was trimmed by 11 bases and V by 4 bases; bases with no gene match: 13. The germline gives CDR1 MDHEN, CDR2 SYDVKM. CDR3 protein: CASSSQVDRRDAFF. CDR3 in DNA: TGTGCCAGCAGTTCCCAAGTGGACAGGAGAGACGCTTTCTTT.

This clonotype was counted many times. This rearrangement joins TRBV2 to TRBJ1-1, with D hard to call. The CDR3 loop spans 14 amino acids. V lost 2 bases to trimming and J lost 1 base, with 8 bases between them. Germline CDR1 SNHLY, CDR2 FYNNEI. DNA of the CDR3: TGTGCCAGCAGTGAAAGGTTAAGGAACACTGAAGCTTTCTTT. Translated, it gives CASSERLRNTEAFF.

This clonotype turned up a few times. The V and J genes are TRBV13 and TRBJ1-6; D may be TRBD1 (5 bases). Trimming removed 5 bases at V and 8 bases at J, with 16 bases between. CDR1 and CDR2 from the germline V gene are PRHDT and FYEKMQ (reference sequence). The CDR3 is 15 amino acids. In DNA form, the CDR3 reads TGTGCCAGCAGCCAAGCGGCCAGGGAGTATTCACCCCTCCACTTT. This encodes CASSQAAREYSPLHF.

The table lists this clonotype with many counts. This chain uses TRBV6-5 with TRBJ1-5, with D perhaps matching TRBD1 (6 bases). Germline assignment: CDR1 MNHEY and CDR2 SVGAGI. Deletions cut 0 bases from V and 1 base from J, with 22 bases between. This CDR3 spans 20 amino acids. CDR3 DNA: TGTGCCAGCAGTTACTCGGCCGGGACATCGGGGGGGTGGAGCAATCAGCCCCAGCATTTT. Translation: CASSYSAGTSGGWSNQPQHF.

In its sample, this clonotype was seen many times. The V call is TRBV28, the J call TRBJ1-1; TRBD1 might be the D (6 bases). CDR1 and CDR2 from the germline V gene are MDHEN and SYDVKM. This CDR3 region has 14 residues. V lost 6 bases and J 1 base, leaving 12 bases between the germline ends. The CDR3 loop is CASSPPTGNTEAFF. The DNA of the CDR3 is TGTGCCAGCAGCCCGCCGACAGGGAACACTGAAGCTTTCTTT.

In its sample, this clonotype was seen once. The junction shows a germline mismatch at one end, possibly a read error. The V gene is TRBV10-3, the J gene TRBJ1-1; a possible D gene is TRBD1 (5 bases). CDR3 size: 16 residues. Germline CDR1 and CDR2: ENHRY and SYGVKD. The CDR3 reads CAISEEIGTVNAEAFF. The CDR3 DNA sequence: TGTGCCATCAGTGAAGAAATAGGGACGGTGAACGCTGAAGCTTTCTTT.

The CDR3 loop is CASIPRGGQHNEKLFF. CDR3 coding DNA: TGTGCCAGCATACCCCGGGGAGGGCAACATAATGAAAAACTGTTTTTT. The chain carries TRBV7-3 and TRBJ1-4; D not resolved. This CDR3 has 16 amino acids. Germline-derived CDR1 and CDR2 are SGHTA and FQGTGA. Between the trimmed V and J ends, which lost 7 bases and 4 bases, there was a span of 19 bases.

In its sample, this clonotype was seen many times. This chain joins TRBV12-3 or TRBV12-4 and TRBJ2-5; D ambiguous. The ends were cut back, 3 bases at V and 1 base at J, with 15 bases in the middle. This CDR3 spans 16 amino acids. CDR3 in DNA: TGTGCCAGCAGTTTTTTGTTCGATGATACCCAAGAGACCCAGTACTTC. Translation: CASSFLFDDTQETQYF.

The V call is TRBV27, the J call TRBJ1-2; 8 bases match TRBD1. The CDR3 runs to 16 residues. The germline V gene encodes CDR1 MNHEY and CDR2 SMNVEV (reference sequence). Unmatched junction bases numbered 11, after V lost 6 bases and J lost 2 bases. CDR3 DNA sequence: TGTGCCAGCAGGCCGAGACAGGGGATAGGAAACTATGGCTACACCTTC. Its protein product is CASRPRQGIGNYGYTF.

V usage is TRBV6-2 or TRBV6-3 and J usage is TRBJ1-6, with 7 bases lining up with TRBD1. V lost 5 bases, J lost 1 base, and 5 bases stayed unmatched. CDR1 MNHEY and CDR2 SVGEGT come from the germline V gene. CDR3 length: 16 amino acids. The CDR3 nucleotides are TGTGCCAGCAGTCCAGGGGGTGTATCCTATAATTCACCCCTCCACTTT. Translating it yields CASSPGGVSYNSPLHF.

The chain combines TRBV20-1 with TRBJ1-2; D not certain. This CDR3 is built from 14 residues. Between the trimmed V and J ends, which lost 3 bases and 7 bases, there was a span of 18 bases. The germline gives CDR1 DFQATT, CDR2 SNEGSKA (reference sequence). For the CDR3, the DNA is TGCAGTGCTAGCGAACGGCCCCCGTCGGCTGGCTACACCTTC. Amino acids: CSASERPPSAGYTF.

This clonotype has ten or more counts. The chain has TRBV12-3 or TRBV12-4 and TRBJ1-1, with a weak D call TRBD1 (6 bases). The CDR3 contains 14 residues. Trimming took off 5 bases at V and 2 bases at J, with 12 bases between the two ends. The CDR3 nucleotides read TGTGCCAGCAGTCCACACAGGGCCAACACTGAAGCTTTCTTT. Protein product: CASSPHRANTEAFF.

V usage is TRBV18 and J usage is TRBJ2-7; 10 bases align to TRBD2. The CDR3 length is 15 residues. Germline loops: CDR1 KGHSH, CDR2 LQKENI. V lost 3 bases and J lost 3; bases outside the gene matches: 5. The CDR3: CASSPSSGRIYEQYF. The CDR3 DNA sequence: TGTGCCAGCTCACCGTCTAGCGGGAGAATCTACGAGCAGTACTTC.

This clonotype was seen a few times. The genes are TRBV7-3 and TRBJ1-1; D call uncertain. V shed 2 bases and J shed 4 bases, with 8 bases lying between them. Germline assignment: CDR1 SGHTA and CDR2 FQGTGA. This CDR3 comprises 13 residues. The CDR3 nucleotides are TGTGCCAGCAGCTTAGGTCCTGTCACTGAAGCTTTCTTT. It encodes CASSLGPVTEAFF.

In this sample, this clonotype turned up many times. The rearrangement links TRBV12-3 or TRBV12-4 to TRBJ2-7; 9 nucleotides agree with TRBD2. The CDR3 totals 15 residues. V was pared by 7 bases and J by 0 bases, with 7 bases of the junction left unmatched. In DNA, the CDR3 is TGTGCCAGCACATCCGGGACTAGCACCTCCTACGAGCAGTACTTC. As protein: CASTSGTSTSYEQYF.

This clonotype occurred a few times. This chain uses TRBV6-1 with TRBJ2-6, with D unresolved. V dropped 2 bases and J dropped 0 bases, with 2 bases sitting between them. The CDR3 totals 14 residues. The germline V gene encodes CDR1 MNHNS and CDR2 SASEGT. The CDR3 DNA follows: TGTGCCAGCAGTGAATACTCTGGGGCCAACGTCCTGACTTTC. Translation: CASSEYSGANVLTF.

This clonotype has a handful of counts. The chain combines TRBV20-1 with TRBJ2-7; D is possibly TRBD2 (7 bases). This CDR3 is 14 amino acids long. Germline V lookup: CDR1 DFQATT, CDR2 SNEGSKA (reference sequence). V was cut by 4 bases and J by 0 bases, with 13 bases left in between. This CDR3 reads CSAMEGGRSYEQYF. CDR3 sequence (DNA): TGCAGTGCTATGGAGGGGGGGCGCTCCTACGAGCAGTACTTC.

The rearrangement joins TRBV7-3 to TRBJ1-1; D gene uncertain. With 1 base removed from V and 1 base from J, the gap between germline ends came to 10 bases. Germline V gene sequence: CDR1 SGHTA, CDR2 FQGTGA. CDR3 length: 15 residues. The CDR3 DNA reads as TGTGCCAGCAGCTTAAACGGCCAACCGAACACTGAAGCTTTCTTT. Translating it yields CASSLNGQPNTEAFF. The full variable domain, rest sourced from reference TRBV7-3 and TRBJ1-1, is GAGVSQTPSNKVTEKGKYVELRCDPISGHTALYWYRQSLGQGPEFLIYFQGTGAADDSGLPNDRFFAVRPEGSVSTLKIQRTERGDSAVYLCASSLNGQPNTEAFFGQGTRLTVV.